Below, 22 T cell receptor beta chains from the same sample are listed, as sequenced in a study of cytomegalovirus exposure and HLA in healthy donors. Use of 60 Vbeta and 13 Jbeta primers characterized the PCR. Sequencing used immunoSEQ multiplex PCR; TCRdb keeps in-frame clones, though not all of them. The sample consists of roughly 120,000 clones, roughly 81% of them appearing once. The sample comprised PBMCs. Source of these receptors: a woman younger than 45 in good health and CMV-seronegative.

CDR3 sequence reads: CASRWRRGSYEQYF. As DNA, the CDR3 is TGTGCCAGTAGATGGAGGAGGGGCTCCTACGAGCAGTACTTC. This chain joins TRBV19 and TRBJ2-5; D might be TRBD2 (6 bases). The J call is in doubt because the DNA end fits TRBJ2-7 better. This CDR3 is 14 amino acids long. Germline V gene lookup returns CDR1 LNHDA and CDR2 SQIVND (reference sequence).

This clone showed up just once. The CDR3 loop reads CASSAQGGYEQYF. The CDR3 DNA reads as TGTGCCAGCAGCGCGCAGGGGGGCTACGAGCAGTACTTC. The rearrangement joins TRBV13 to TRBJ2-7; maybe TRBD1 (7 bases). Trimming took 5 bases from V and 3 from J, leaving 11 bases between them. Germline values: CDR1 PRHDT, CDR2 FYEKMQ (reference sequence). There are 13 residues in the CDR3.

V gene TRBV5-6 combines with J gene TRBJ1-1; 11 bases line up with TRBD1. The CDR3 contains 14 residues. The germline CDR1 and CDR2 sequences are SGHDT and YYEEEE. The trim removed 2 bases at V and 4 bases at J, leaving 1 base unmatched. Here the CDR3 reads CASSFGTGGTEAFF. CDR3 DNA: TGTGCCAGCAGCTTCGGGACAGGGGGCACTGAAGCTTTCTTT.

The chain recombines TRBV10-1 with TRBJ2-3, with 8 bases aligning to TRBD2. Trimming took 8 bases from V and 2 from J; bases not matched to a gene: 6. The CDR3 has 14 residues. Germline CDR1 is WNHNN and CDR2 is SYGVQD (reference sequence). CDR3 nucleotides: TGCGCCAGCCTGCCGGGAGGGTTCACAGATACGCAGTATTTT. This codes for CASLPGGFTDTQYF.

Remarks on this clone: At one of its ends the junction is not consistent with the germline gene, which may arise from a read error. The rearrangement joins TRBV7-9 to TRBJ2-7, with 7 bases matching TRBD1. Per the germline V gene, CDR1 is SEHNR and CDR2 is FQNEAQ (reference sequence). The CDR3 spans 14 residues. CDR3 residues: CSSSYPAQGEHRNF. The CDR3 DNA reads as TGTTCCAGCAGCTACCCCGCTCAGGGGGAACATAGGAACTTC.

This chain connects TRBV25-1 to TRBJ2-5, with 8 bases that match TRBD2. V gave up 8 bases and J gave up 4 bases; unmatched junction bases: 21. The CDR3 loop spans 18 amino acids. CDR1 and CDR2 from the germline V gene are MGHDK and SYGVNS. CDR3: CASSPLRREAGDRETQYF. In DNA, the CDR3 is TGTGCCAGCTCTCCCCTAAGGCGGGAAGCGGGAGACCGAGAGACCCAGTACTTC.

The V call is TRBV7-6, the J call TRBJ2-1; the match to TRBD2 covers 8 bases. Germline trimming cut 1 base from V and 8 bases from J; bases unmatched to any gene: 10. CDR1 is SGHVS, CDR2 FNYEAQ, per germline. The CDR3 sequence is 16 residues long. In DNA form, the CDR3 reads TGTGCCAGCAGCTTAGTGTCGGGAGGGCCAGGGGATGAGCAGTTCTTC. Translation: CASSLVSGGPGDEQFF.

This chain connects TRBV19 to TRBJ2-5, with 13 bases aligning to TRBD2. Losses at the gene ends were 3 bases for V and 9 bases for J; bases not matched to a gene: 4. CDR1 is LNHDA, CDR2 SQIVND, per germline (reference sequence). The CDR3 has 14 amino acids. CDR3 protein: CASSMGLAGHPQYF. The DNA of the CDR3 is TGTGCCAGTAGTATGGGACTAGCGGGGCACCCCCAGTACTTC.

This clone occurred a few times. The gene calls are TRBV5-4 and TRBJ2-5, with 8 positions matching TRBD1. The end of the DNA aligns better with TRBJ2-7, so the J call may be wrong. This CDR3 has 16 residues. Germline-derived CDR1 and CDR2 are SGHNT and YYREEE (reference sequence). This CDR3 reads CASSSGGGTGAYEQYF. For the CDR3, the DNA is TGTGCCAGCAGCTCCGGAGGGGGGACAGGCGCCTACGAGCAGTACTTC.

This chain connects TRBV7-2 to TRBJ1-1; D perhaps matches TRBD1 (5 bases). V lost 5 bases and J lost 5, with 15 bases in between. The CDR3 totals 14 residues. The germline V gene encodes CDR1 SGHTA and CDR2 FQGNSA. This CDR3 is CASSRDRGGTEAFF. For the CDR3, the DNA is TGTGCCAGCAGCAGAGACCGGGGGGGAACTGAAGCTTTCTTT.

The V call is TRBV19, the J call TRBJ2-2; 7 nucleotides match TRBD1. V was pared by 8 bases and J by 6 bases, with 6 bases of the junction left unmatched. The germline gives CDR1 LNHDA, CDR2 SQIVND (reference sequence). The CDR3 loop spans 13 amino acids. CDR3 sequence (DNA): TGTGCCAGTCGGATCCAGGGGGCCGGGGAGCTGTTTTTT. Translating it yields CASRIQGAGELFF.

The chain uses TRBV25-1 and TRBJ2-3; 11 nucleotides align to TRBD2. Per germline, CDR1 MGHDK and CDR2 SYGVNS. Unmatched junction bases numbered 8, after V lost 1 base and J lost 8 bases. The CDR3 has 16 residues. For the CDR3, the DNA is TGTGCCAGCAGTGAATCGGGACTAGCGGAGACGGGTACGCAGTATTTT. Its protein is CASSESGLAETGTQYF.

The J gene is TRBJ2-3, the V gene TRBV4-1, with 7 bases fitting TRBD1. Germline CDR1 MGHRA, CDR2 YSYEKL. Losses at the gene ends were 0 bases for V and 3 bases for J; bases not matched to a gene: 6. The CDR3 loop spans 16 amino acids. This CDR3 is CASSQDFAGGTDTQYF. CDR3 nucleotide sequence: TGCGCCAGCAGCCAAGATTTCGCAGGGGGAACAGATACGCAGTATTTT.

CDR3 sequence reads: CASSYGQAGANVLTF. The CDR3 DNA is TGTGCCAGCAGTTACGGACAGGCCGGGGCCAACGTCCTGACTTTC. The rearrangement links TRBV6-5 to TRBJ2-6, with TRBD1 matching 7 bases. CDR1 is MNHEY, CDR2 SVGAGI, per germline. The CDR3 totals 15 residues. V shed 2 bases, J shed 4 bases, and the junction held 2 bases outside the gene matches.

This chain uses TRBV20-1 with TRBJ1-4, with D unclear. Trimming pared 4 bases from V and 5 bases from J, leaving 5 bases between. The CDR3 extends over 11 amino acids. CDR1 is DFQATT, CDR2 SNEGSKA, per germline (reference sequence). CDR3 in amino acids: CSANKNEKLFF. CDR3 coding DNA: TGCAGTGCTAATAAAAATGAAAAACTGTTTTTT.

The gene calls are TRBV9 and TRBJ2-7; TRBD2 matches at 8 bases. Germline V gene data show CDR1 as SGDLS and CDR2 as YYNGEE. Trimming cost V 0 bases and J 1 base; bases outside gene matches: 6. This CDR3 has 16 residues. The CDR3 sequence: CASSVGPAGGSYEQYF. Written as DNA, the CDR3 is TGTGCCAGCAGCGTAGGGCCGGCGGGGGGATCCTACGAGCAGTACTTC.

The gene calls are TRBV19 and TRBJ1-1, with D perhaps matching TRBD1 (5 bases). The V gene's germline CDR1 is LNHDA and CDR2 SQIVND (reference sequence). V shed 4 bases and J shed 6 bases, with 21 bases lying between them. The CDR3 has 16 residues. The CDR3 nucleotides are TGTGCCAGTAGTAATCCTAGGAGGGACTTGAAGGCTGAAGCTTTCTTT. Translating gives CASSNPRRDLKAEAFF.

The chain links TRBV11-2 to TRBJ1-1; the match to TRBD1 covers 9 bases. There are 15 residues in the CDR3. V was clipped by 4 bases and J by 5 bases; unmatched bases: 8. The germline gives CDR1 SGHAT, CDR2 FQNNGV. As DNA, the CDR3 is TGTGCCAGCAGCTCCCCCCAACAGGGGGCTACTGAAGCTTTCTTT. Translating gives CASSSPQQGATEAFF.

The V call is TRBV6-4, the J call TRBJ1-1; 8 bases align to TRBD1. The V segment lost 7 bases and the J segment 7 bases; nucleotides outside the gene matches: 11. Germline V gives CDR1 MRHNA, CDR2 SNTAGT. The CDR3 has 14 residues. The CDR3: CASKGGNRGIEAFF. The CDR3 DNA reads TGTGCCAGCAAGGGGGGCAACAGGGGGATTGAAGCTTTCTTT.

About this clone: Other DNA sequences within the sample encode an identical CDR3. The rearrangement joins TRBV30 to TRBJ1-2; D is unresolved. Germline lookup yields CDR1 GTSNPN and CDR2 SVGIG (reference sequence). The CDR3 length is 12 residues. Trimming removed 0 bases at V and 5 bases at J, with 7 bases between. CDR3 nucleotides: TGTGCCTGGAGTGTAGGCGGTTATGGCTACACCTTC. Its translation: CAWSVGGYGYTF.

This sequence joins TRBV10-3 and TRBJ1-5; unclear D gene. CDR1 ENHRY and CDR2 SYGVKD come from the germline V gene. The CDR3 extends over 14 amino acids. V gave up 0 bases and J gave up 6 bases, with 9 bases separating them. CDR3 amino acids: CAISESSGPQPQHF. CDR3 DNA: TGTGCCATCAGTGAGTCGTCAGGTCCTCAGCCCCAGCATTTT.

This clone was counted once. The chain couples TRBV7-2 to TRBJ2-7; TRBD1 might be the D (6 bases). The CDR3 is 16 amino acids. The V end lost 1 base, the J end lost 2 bases, and 15 bases lay between the germline ends. Germline-derived CDR1 and CDR2 are SGHTA and FQGNSA. The CDR3 protein is CASSLDGTPSAYEQYF. The CDR3 region has the DNA TGTGCCAGCAGCTTAGATGGGACACCCTCCGCCTACGAGCAGTACTTC.